This TCR beta chain derives from a study of blood T cell repertoires in COVID-19. Study details: Spain, Italy and the United States supplied samples that represented acute and convalescent COVID-19.

Original analysis: Cell counts per sample came from amplifying reference gene primers. The assay was immunoSEQ multiplex PCR, and TCRdb's table has in-frame clones only and misses some. V and J calls and clone size are copied from that table; D and trimming were computed from the DNA. This table holds approximately 52,000 clones, more than 85% found once. Germline V gene data show CDR1 as SGHNT and CDR2 as YYREEE (reference sequence). The ends lost 4 bases at V and 3 bases at J; junction bases unmatched: 6. The CDR3 is 15 amino acids. The source material was peripheral blood. The V call is TRBV5-4, the J call TRBJ2-1; 8 bases align to TRBD1. The receptor was isolated from a man in his forties or fifties with active COVID-19. CDR3 bases: TGTGCCAGCAGCGTAGGGACAGGTAGCTACAATGAGCAGTTCTTC. Translated: CASSVGTGSYNEQFF.